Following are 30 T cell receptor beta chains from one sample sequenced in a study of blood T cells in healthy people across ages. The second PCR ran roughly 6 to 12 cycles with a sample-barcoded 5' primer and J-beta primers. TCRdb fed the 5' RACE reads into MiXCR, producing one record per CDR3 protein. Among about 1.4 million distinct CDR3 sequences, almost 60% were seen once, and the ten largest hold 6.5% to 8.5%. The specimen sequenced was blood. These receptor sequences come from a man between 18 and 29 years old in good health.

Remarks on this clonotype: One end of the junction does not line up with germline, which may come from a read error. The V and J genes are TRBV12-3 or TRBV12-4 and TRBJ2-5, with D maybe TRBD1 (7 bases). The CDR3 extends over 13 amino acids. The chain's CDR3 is CASSHAGGIWQYF. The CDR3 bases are TGTGCAAGCAGCCACGCAGGGGGGATTTGGCAGTACTTC.

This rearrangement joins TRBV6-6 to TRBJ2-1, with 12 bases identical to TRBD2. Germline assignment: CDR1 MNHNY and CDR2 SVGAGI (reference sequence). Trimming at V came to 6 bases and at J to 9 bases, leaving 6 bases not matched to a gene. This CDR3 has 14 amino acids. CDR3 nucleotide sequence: TGTGCCAGCAGCCCCGGGACTAGCGGGTGTGAGCAGTTCTTC. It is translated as CASSPGTSGCEQFF.

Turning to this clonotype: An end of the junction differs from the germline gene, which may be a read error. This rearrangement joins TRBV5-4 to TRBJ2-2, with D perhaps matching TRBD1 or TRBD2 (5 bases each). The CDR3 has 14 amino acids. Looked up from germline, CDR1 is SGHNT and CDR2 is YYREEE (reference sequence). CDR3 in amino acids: CASSLELDTGEMFF. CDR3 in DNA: TGTGCCAGCAGCCTTGAGCTGGACACCGGGGAGATGTTTTTT.

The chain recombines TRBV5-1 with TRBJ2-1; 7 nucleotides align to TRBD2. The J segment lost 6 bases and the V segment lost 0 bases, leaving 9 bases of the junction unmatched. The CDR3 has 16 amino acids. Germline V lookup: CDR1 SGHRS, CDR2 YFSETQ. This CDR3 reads CASSLGLRGRANEQFF. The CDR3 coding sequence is TGCGCCAGCAGCTTGGGTTTACGTGGGAGGGCCAATGAGCAGTTCTTC.

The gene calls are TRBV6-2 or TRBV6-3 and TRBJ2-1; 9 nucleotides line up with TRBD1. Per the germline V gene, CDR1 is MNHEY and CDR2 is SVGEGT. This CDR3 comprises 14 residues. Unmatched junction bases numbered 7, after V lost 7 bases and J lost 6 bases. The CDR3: CASTSGTGFNEQFF. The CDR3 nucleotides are TGTGCCAGCACTTCCGGGACAGGGTTCAATGAGCAGTTCTTC.

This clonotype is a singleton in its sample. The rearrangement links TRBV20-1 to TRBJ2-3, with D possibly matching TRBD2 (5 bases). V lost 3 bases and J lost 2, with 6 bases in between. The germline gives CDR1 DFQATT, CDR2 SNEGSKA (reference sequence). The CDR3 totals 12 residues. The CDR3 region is CSARLATDTQYF. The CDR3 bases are TGCAGTGCTAGGCTAGCCACAGATACGCAGTATTTT.

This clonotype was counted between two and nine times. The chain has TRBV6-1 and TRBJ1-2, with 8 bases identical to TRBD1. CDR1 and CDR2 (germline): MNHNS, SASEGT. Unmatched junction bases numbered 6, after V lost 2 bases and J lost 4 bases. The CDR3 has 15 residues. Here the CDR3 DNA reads TGTGCCAGCAGTGAACTTAGACAGGGGACCTATGGCTACACCTTC. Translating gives CASSELRQGTYGYTF.

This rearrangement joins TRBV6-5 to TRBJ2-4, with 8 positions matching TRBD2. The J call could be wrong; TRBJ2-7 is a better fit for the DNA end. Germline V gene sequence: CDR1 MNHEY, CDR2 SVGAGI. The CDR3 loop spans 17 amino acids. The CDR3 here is CASSYTTGGGPYYEQYF. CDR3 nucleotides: TGTGCCAGCAGTTACACAACCGGCGGGGGGCCTTATTACGAGCAGTACTTC.

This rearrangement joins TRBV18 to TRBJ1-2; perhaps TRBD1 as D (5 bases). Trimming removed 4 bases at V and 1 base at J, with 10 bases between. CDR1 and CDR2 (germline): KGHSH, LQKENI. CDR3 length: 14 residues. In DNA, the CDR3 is TGTGCCAGCTCACTAGGACACCTTAACTATGGCTACACCTTC. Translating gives CASSLGHLNYGYTF.

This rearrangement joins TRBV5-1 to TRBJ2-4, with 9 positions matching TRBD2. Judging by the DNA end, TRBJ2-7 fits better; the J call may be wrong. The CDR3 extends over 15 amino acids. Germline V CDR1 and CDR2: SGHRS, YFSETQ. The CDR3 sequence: CASSSRSGGTYEQYF. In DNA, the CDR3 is TGCGCCAGCAGCTCCCGTAGCGGGGGCACCTACGAGCAGTACTTC.

For the CDR3, the DNA is TGTGCCCTGCTACTACCGGGGACTAGCGGGAGAATGTCCTACGAGCAGTACTTC. Protein: CALLLPGTSGRMSYEQYF. The chain links TRBV4-2 to TRBJ2-7; 14 bases are shared with TRBD2. The CDR3 extends over 18 amino acids. Per germline, CDR1 LGHNA and CDR2 YNFKEQ. The junction had 16 bases not matched to a gene; V was cut back by 11 bases and J by 1 base.

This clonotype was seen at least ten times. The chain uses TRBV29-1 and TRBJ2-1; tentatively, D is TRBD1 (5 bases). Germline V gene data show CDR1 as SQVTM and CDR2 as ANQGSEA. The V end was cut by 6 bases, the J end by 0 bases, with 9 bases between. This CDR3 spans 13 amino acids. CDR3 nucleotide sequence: TGCAGCGTAGGGGTGAGCTCCTACAATGAGCAGTTCTTC. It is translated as CSVGVSSYNEQFF.

In nucleotides, the CDR3 is TGTGCCAGCAGCTTGGGGACAGGGGCTTCACCCCTCCACTTT. The encoded protein is CASSLGTGASPLHF. The chain couples TRBV7-9 to TRBJ1-6; 10 bases agree with TRBD1. The CDR3 is made up of 14 amino acids. Germline CDR1 SEHNR, CDR2 FQNEAQ (reference sequence). V lost 3 bases to trimming and J lost 9 bases; unmatched junction nucleotides: 2.

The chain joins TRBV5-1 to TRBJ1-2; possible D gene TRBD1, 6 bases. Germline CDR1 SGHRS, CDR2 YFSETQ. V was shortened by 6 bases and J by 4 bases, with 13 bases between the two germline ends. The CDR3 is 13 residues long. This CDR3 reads CASMSDSIYGYTF. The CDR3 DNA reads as TGCGCCAGCATGTCGGACAGCATCTATGGCTACACCTTC.

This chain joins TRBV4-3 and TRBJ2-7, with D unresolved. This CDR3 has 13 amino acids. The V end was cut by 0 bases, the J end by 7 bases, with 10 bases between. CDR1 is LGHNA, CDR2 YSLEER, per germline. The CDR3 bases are TGCGCCAGCAGCCAAGAGGCCACGTATGAGCAGTACTTC. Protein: CASSQEATYEQYF.

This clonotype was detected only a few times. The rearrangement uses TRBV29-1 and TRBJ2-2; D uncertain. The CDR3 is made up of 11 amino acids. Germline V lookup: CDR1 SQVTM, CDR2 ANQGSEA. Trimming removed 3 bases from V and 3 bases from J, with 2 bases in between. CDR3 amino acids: CSVEYTGELFF. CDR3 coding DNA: TGCAGCGTTGAGTACACCGGGGAGCTGTTTTTT.

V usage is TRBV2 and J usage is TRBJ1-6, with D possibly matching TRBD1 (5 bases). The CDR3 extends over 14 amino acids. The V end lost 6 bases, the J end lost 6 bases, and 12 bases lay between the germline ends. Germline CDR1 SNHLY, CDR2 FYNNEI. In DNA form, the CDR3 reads TGTGCCAGCAGGGGACGGGGATCTAATTCACCCCTCCACTTT. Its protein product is CASRGRGSNSPLHF.

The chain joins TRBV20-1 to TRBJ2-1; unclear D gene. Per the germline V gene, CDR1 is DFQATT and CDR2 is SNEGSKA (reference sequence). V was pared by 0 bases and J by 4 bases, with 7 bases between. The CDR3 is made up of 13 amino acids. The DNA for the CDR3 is TGCAGTGCTAGAGATCGGCGTTACAATGAGCAGTTCTTC. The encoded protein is CSARDRRYNEQFF.

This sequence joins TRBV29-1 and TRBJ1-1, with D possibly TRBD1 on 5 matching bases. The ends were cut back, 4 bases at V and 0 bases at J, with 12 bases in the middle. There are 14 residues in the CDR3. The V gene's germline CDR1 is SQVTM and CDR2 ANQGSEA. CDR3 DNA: TGCAGCGTTGGGCAAGGGGACTTGAACACTGAAGCTTTCTTT. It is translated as CSVGQGDLNTEAFF.

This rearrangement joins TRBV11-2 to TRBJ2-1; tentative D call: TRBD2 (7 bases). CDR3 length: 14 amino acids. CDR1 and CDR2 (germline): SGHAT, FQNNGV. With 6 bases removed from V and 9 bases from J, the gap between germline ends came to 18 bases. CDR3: CASRNGGGGGEQFF. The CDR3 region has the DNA TGTGCCAGCAGAAACGGGGGAGGGGGAGGTGAGCAGTTCTTC.

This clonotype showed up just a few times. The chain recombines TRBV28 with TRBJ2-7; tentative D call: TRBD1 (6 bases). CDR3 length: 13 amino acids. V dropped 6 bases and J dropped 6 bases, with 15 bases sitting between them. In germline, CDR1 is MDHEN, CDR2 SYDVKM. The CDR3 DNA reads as TGTGCCAGCAGGAAACAGGGTTTTGTCGAGCAGTACTTC. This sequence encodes CASRKQGFVEQYF.

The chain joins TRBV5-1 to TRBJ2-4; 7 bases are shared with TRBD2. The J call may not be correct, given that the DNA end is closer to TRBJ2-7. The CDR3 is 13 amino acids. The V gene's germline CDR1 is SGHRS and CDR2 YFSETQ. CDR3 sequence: CASSAQRDYEQYF. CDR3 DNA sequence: TGCGCCAGCAGCGCCCAGCGGGACTACGAGCAGTACTTC.

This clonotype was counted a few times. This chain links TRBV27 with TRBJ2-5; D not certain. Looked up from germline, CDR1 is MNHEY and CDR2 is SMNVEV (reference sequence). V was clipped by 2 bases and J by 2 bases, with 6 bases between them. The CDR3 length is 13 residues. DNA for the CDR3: TGTGCCAGCAGTTTAAGTAGACAAGAGACCCAGTACTTC. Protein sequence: CASSLSRQETQYF.

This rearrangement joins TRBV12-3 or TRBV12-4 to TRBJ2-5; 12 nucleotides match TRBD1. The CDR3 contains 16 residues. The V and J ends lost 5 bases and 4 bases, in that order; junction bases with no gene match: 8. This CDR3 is CASSHPGQGAAETQYF. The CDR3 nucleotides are TGTGCCAGCAGTCACCCGGGACAGGGGGCGGCAGAGACCCAGTACTTC.

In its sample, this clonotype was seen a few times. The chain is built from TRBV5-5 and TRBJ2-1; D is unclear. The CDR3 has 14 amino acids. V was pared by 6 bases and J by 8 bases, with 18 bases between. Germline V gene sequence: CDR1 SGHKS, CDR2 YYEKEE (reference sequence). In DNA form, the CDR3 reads TGTGCCAGCACCTTAGATAGGGCGGTTGATGAGCAGTTCTTC. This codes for CASTLDRAVDEQFF.

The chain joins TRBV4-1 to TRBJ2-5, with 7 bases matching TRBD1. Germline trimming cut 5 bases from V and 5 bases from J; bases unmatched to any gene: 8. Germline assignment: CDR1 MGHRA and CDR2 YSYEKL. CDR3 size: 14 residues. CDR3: CASSGTGAIETQYF. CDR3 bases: TGCGCCAGCAGCGGCACAGGGGCGATCGAGACCCAGTACTTC.

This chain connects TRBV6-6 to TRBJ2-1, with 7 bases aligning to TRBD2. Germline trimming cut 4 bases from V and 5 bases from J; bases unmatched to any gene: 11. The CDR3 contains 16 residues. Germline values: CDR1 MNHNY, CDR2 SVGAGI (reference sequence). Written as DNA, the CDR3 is TGTGCCAGCAGTTGGGTGGGGTCGGGGGGAAACAATGAGCAGTTCTTC. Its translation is CASSWVGSGGNNEQFF.

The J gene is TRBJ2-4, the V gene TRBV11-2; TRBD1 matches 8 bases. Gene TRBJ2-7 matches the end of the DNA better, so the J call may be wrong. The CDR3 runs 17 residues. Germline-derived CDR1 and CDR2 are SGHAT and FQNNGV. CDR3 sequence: CASSHNSFDRGLYEQYF. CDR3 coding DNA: TGTGCCAGCAGCCACAATTCGTTTGACAGGGGACTTTACGAGCAGTACTTC.

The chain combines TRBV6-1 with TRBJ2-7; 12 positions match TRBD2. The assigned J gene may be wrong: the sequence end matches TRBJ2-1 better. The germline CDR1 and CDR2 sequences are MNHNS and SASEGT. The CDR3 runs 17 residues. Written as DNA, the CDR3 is TGTGCCAGCAGTAGCAGACTAGCGGGGGCTTCCTACAATGAGCAGTTCTTC. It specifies CASSSRLAGASYNEQFF.

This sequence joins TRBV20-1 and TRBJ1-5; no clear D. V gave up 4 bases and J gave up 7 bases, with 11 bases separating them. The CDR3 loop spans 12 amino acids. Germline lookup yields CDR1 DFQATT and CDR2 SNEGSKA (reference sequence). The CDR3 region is CSAIPSGQPQHF. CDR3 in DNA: TGCAGTGCTATTCCTAGTGGCCAGCCCCAGCATTTT.